These 27 T cell receptor beta chains came from one sample sequenced in a study of response to subunit inactivated influenza vaccine. MiXCR, run by TCRdb on the RT-PCR reads, gives a single entry per CDR3 protein. Among just over 300,000 distinct CDR3 sequences listed, just over 20% were seen once. The sequencing here drew on PBMCs from blood, taken approximately 22 months after vaccination. These TCRs come from a man aged 50 to 69 who received an inactivated influenza vaccine.

V gene TRBV4-2 combines with J gene TRBJ2-1; TRBD1 is a possible D gene (5 bases). Germline V gene data show CDR1 as LGHNA and CDR2 as YNFKEQ. V lost 4 bases and J 7 bases, leaving 11 bases between the germline ends. The CDR3 runs to 13 residues. The CDR3 here is CASSLETVNEQFF. The CDR3 DNA reads TGTGCCAGCAGCCTAGAGACAGTAAATGAGCAGTTCTTC.

The sample holds many counts of this clonotype. This rearrangement joins TRBV18 to TRBJ1-4, with D perhaps TRBD1 (6 bases). This CDR3 has 15 residues. Germline loops: CDR1 KGHSH, CDR2 LQKENI. The germline V and J ends were trimmed by 3 bases and 3 bases, with 11 bases remaining between them. The CDR3 region has the DNA TGTGCCAGCTCACCGACGGACAGACCTAATGAAAAACTGTTTTTT. Its protein product is CASSPTDRPNEKLFF.

The rearrangement joins TRBV5-5 to TRBJ1-2; the match to TRBD1 covers 8 bases. Trimming cost V 4 bases and J 3 bases; bases outside gene matches: 8. CDR3 length equals 15 residues. Germline V gene sequence: CDR1 SGHKS, CDR2 YYEKEE (reference sequence). The CDR3 DNA reads TGTGCCAGCAGCGAGGGACAGGCGCGTGACTATGGCTACACCTTC. Translated: CASSEGQARDYGYTF.

This clonotype was counted a few times. The gene calls are TRBV6-6 and TRBJ2-5; D call uncertain. The CDR3 length is 11 residues. Germline V gene data show CDR1 as MNHNY and CDR2 as SVGAGI (reference sequence). V lost 5 bases, J lost 7 bases, and 8 bases lay in between. The CDR3 nucleotides read TGTGCCAGCAGTCCCACTGTGACCCAGTACTTC. This encodes CASSPTVTQYF.

This clonotype was found a few times. The chain combines TRBV7-9 with TRBJ2-1; unclear D gene. This CDR3 spans 11 amino acids. Germline V gene data show CDR1 as SEHNR and CDR2 as FQNEAQ (reference sequence). Trimming took 5 bases from V and 8 from J, leaving 7 bases between them. The CDR3 sequence: CASSEQDEQFF. CDR3 in DNA: TGTGCCAGCAGCGAGCAAGATGAGCAGTTCTTC.

J is TRBJ2-7 and V is TRBV7-2, with 13 bases lining up with TRBD2. V lost 0 bases and J lost 4; bases outside the gene matches: 3. CDR1 is SGHTA, CDR2 FQGNSA, per germline. The CDR3 is made up of 16 amino acids. The CDR3 bases are TGTGCCAGCAGCTTAGCGGCGGGACTAGCGGGGTACGAGCAGTACTTC. The encoded protein is CASSLAAGLAGYEQYF.

This clonotype was seen a handful of times. The chain couples TRBV7-2 to TRBJ1-1, with D possibly being TRBD1 (5 bases). The germline gives CDR1 SGHTA, CDR2 FQGNSA. V lost 5 bases to trimming and J lost 5 bases, with 18 bases between them. The CDR3 has 15 residues. The CDR3 protein is CASSPRSGQLTEAFF. The CDR3 DNA reads as TGTGCCAGCAGCCCCCGGTCAGGGCAGCTAACTGAAGCTTTCTTT.

This chain joins TRBV10-3 and TRBJ1-5, with TRBD1 as a possible D gene (5 bases). Deletions cut 0 bases from V and 2 bases from J, with 8 bases between. Germline V lookup: CDR1 ENHRY, CDR2 SYGVKD. The CDR3 totals 15 residues. Here the CDR3 reads CAISESGDRNQPQHF. The CDR3 bases are TGTGCCATCAGTGAGTCTGGGGACCGCAATCAGCCCCAGCATTTT.

The rearrangement joins TRBV6-1 to TRBJ2-2; 8 nucleotides line up with TRBD1. CDR1 MNHNS and CDR2 SASEGT come from the germline V gene. V shed 6 bases, J shed 1 base, and the junction held 7 bases outside the gene matches. The CDR3 is made up of 16 amino acids. CDR3: CASRLTGTGNTGELFF. CDR3 DNA: TGTGCCAGCAGACTTACCGGGACAGGGAACACCGGGGAGCTGTTTTTT.

V and J are TRBV2 and TRBJ1-1, with 9 bases matching TRBD1. The CDR3 is made up of 14 amino acids. Germline CDR1 and CDR2: SNHLY and FYNNEI. The ends lost 10 bases at V and 6 bases at J; junction bases unmatched: 12. The CDR3 DNA is TGTGCCACCCGCCGGACAGGGGAGGGGGCTGAAGCTTTCTTT. Translating gives CATRRTGEGAEAFF. The full variable domain, rest sourced from reference TRBV2 and TRBJ1-1, is EPEVTQTPSHQVTQMGQEVILRCVPISNHLYFYWYRQILGQKVEFLVSFYNNEISEKSEIFDDQFSVERPDGSNFTLKIRSTKLEDSAMYFCATRRTGEGAEAFFGQGTRLTVV.

The V call is TRBV4-3, the J call TRBJ2-7, with 8 bases that match TRBD1. The CDR3 has 15 residues. V shed 6 bases, J shed 2 bases, and the junction held 9 bases outside the gene matches. CDR1 LGHNA and CDR2 YSLEER come from the germline V gene. CDR3 DNA sequence: TGCGCCAGCAGTCCCGGACAGGGTTCCACCTACGAGCAGTACTTC. The encoded protein is CASSPGQGSTYEQYF.

This clonotype has a count of ten or more. The rearrangement links TRBV29-1 to TRBJ1-2; no clear D. The V end was cut by 5 bases, the J end by 2 bases, with 9 bases between. In germline, CDR1 is SQVTM, CDR2 ANQGSEA. This CDR3 comprises 12 residues. The CDR3 here is CSVWTENYGYTF. The CDR3 DNA sequence: TGCAGCGTTTGGACCGAAAACTATGGCTACACCTTC.

The CDR3 here is CASSRGYYNEQFF. The CDR3, as DNA: TGCGCCAGCAGCCGGGGATACTACAATGAGCAGTTCTTC. The chain joins TRBV5-1 to TRBJ2-1; D is possibly TRBD2 (5 bases). The CDR3 totals 13 residues. CDR1 is SGHRS, CDR2 YFSETQ, per germline. V was shortened by 4 bases and J by 3 bases, with 8 bases between the two germline ends. The full variable domain, in which reference TRBV5-1 and TRBJ2-1 provide the parts outside the CDR3, is KAGVTQTPRYLIKTRGQQVTLSCSPISGHRSVSWYQQTPGQGLQFLFEYFSETQRNKGNFPGRFSGRQFSNSRSEMNVSTLELGDSALYLCASSRGYYNEQFFGPGTRLTVL.

This chain connects TRBV27 to TRBJ1-2; TRBD1 agrees at 7 bases. J gave up 6 bases and V 6 bases, and 7 bases lay outside the gene matches. The CDR3 is 13 residues long. Germline lookup yields CDR1 MNHEY and CDR2 SMNVEV (reference sequence). The CDR3 bases are TGTGCCAGCAGGACAGGGATGGTGGATGGCTACACCTTC. Translating it yields CASRTGMVDGYTF.

The sample holds many counts of this clonotype. This chain joins TRBV3-1 and TRBJ1-1; a possible D gene is TRBD1 (5 bases). The CDR3 extends over 15 amino acids. V was shortened by 0 bases and J by 6 bases, with 14 bases between the two germline ends. Germline CDR1 and CDR2: LGHDT and YNNKEL (reference sequence). The CDR3 bases are TGTGCCAGCAGCCAAGAGGTCCCGGGGGGGGCTGAAGCTTTCTTT. Amino acid sequence: CASSQEVPGGAEAFF. Drawing the rest from reference TRBV3-1 and TRBJ1-1, the complete variable domain is DTAVSQTPKYLVTQMGNDKSIKCEQNLGHDTMYWYKQDSKKFLKIMFSYNNKELIINETVPNRFSPKSPDKAHLNLHINSLELGDSAVYFCASSQEVPGGAEAFFGQGTRLTVV.

This clonotype was recorded once. The final CDR3 position lacks the conserved phenylalanine or tryptophan, pointing to a likely read error. The CDR3 sequence is CASSQAVSADTQYL. The CDR3 nucleotides read TGCGCCAGCAGCCAAGCGGTTTCCGCAGATACGCAGTATCTT. The V gene is TRBV4-3, the J gene TRBJ2-3; no reliable D call. V lost 1 base to trimming and J lost 4 bases, with 9 bases between them. The CDR3 is made up of 14 amino acids. Germline CDR1 LGHNA, CDR2 YSLEER.

The rearrangement uses TRBV6-5 and TRBJ2-3; possibly TRBD1 or TRBD2 for D (6 bases each). Germline CDR1 and CDR2: MNHEY and SVGAGI. Trimming shortened V by 0 bases and J by 8 bases, and 12 bases separated the two germline ends. This CDR3 comprises 14 residues. CDR3: CASSYSSWGATQYF. The DNA for the CDR3 is TGTGCCAGCAGTTACTCGTCCTGGGGGGCTACGCAGTATTTT.

At least ten counts were recorded for this clonotype. V usage is TRBV12-3 or TRBV12-4 and J usage is TRBJ2-1; TRBD1 matches at 7 bases. After removal of 5 bases from V and 6 bases from J, the junction contained 10 bases not matched to a gene. This CDR3 comprises 15 residues. The CDR3 loop is CASSPGTDNFNEQFF. CDR3 coding DNA: TGTGCCAGCAGTCCCGGGACAGACAATTTCAATGAGCAGTTCTTC.

Details on this clonotype: A clone one base away is much larger, so this may be a read error. The chain has TRBV20-1 and TRBJ1-6, with TRBD1 as a possible D gene (5 bases). CDR1 and CDR2 (germline): DFQATT, SNEGSKA (reference sequence). The CDR3 has 16 amino acids. The CDR3 loop reads CSARPIRATSNSPLQF. CDR3 DNA: TGCAGTGCTAGACCAATCAGGGCAACCAGTAATTCACCCCTCCAGTTT.

This clonotype has ten or more counts. The chain has TRBV7-9 and TRBJ2-5; the D gene could be TRBD1 or TRBD2 (6 bases each). V was cut by 6 bases and J by 7 bases, with 15 bases left in between. This CDR3 is built from 13 residues. Germline values: CDR1 SEHNR, CDR2 FQNEAQ (reference sequence). For the CDR3, the DNA is TGTGCCAGCAGTGACTCGGGGGCGGTGACCCAGTACTTC. Its translation: CASSDSGAVTQYF.

V and J are TRBV18 and TRBJ2-7; D not resolved. The germline gives CDR1 KGHSH, CDR2 LQKENI. This CDR3 comprises 14 residues. V was shortened by 2 bases and J by 0 bases, with 8 bases between the two germline ends. The CDR3 DNA reads as TGTGCCAGCTCACCAGGCACAATCTCCTACGAGCAGTACTTC. Its translation is CASSPGTISYEQYF.

This clonotype was found a few times. This chain joins TRBV29-1 and TRBJ1-2, with D uncertain. CDR1 and CDR2 from the germline V gene are SQVTM and ANQGSEA. The V end lost 2 bases, the J end lost 5 bases, and 18 bases lay between the germline ends. The CDR3 length is 15 residues. The CDR3 DNA is TGCAGCGTTGAACACTTTTCCCCCGGCCTTTATGGCTACACCTTC. Protein product: CSVEHFSPGLYGYTF.

This rearrangement joins TRBV15 to TRBJ1-6, with D perhaps TRBD1 (6 bases). The CDR3 loop spans 15 amino acids. The germline CDR1 and CDR2 sequences are LNHNV and YYDKDF (reference sequence). Trimming pared 0 bases from V and 10 bases from J, leaving 13 bases between. For the CDR3, the DNA is TGTGCCACCAGCAGAGATAAGGGGGGGATCTCACCCCTCCACTTT. Its translation is CATSRDKGGISPLHF.

This clonotype was recorded many times. The rearrangement uses TRBV5-6 and TRBJ1-3; possibly TRBD1 for D (5 bases). The CDR3 runs 14 residues. Trimming cost V 4 bases and J 2 bases, with 10 bases left between them. Germline loops: CDR1 SGHDT, CDR2 YYEEEE. CDR3 sequence (DNA): TGTGCCAGCAGCCAAGGGACCGCTGGAAACACCATATATTTT. It specifies CASSQGTAGNTIYF. The variable domain in full, completed from reference TRBV5-6 and TRBJ1-3, reads DAGVTQSPTHLIKTRGQQVTLRCSPKSGHDTVSWYQQALGQGPQFIFQYYEEEERQRGNFPDRFSGHQFPNYSSELNVNALLLGDSALYLCASSQGTAGNTIYFGEGSWLTVV.

This clonotype has just a few counts. This rearrangement joins TRBV28 to TRBJ2-4, with TRBD2 matching over 8 bases. The CDR3 is 17 residues long. Germline V gene data show CDR1 as MDHEN and CDR2 as SYDVKM. V was pared by 1 base and J by 2 bases, with 7 bases of the junction left unmatched. The CDR3 nucleotides are TGTGCCAGCAGTTTATTTAATTCGGGGGGGACCAAAAACATTCAGTACTTC. Translated: CASSLFNSGGTKNIQYF.

As for this clonotype: The germline gene is not matched at one end of the junction; a read error may be the cause. The chain has TRBV7-2 and TRBJ2-1; D ambiguous. The CDR3 is 15 residues long. Per germline, CDR1 SGHTA and CDR2 FQGNSA. CDR3 sequence reads: CASSWVTRATGEQFF. The CDR3 DNA follows: TGTGCTAGCAGCTGGGTGACAAGGGCAACTGGCGAGCAGTTCTTC.

This clonotype was counted at least ten times. V is TRBV29-1 and J is TRBJ2-5; D is unclear. V was cut by 3 bases and J by 4 bases, with 18 bases left in between. This CDR3 comprises 15 residues. The V gene's germline CDR1 is SQVTM and CDR2 ANQGSEA. In nucleotides, the CDR3 is TGCAGCGTTGACAGAGCCGGCAGAAGGGCAGAGACCCAGTACTTC. Protein product: CSVDRAGRRAETQYF.